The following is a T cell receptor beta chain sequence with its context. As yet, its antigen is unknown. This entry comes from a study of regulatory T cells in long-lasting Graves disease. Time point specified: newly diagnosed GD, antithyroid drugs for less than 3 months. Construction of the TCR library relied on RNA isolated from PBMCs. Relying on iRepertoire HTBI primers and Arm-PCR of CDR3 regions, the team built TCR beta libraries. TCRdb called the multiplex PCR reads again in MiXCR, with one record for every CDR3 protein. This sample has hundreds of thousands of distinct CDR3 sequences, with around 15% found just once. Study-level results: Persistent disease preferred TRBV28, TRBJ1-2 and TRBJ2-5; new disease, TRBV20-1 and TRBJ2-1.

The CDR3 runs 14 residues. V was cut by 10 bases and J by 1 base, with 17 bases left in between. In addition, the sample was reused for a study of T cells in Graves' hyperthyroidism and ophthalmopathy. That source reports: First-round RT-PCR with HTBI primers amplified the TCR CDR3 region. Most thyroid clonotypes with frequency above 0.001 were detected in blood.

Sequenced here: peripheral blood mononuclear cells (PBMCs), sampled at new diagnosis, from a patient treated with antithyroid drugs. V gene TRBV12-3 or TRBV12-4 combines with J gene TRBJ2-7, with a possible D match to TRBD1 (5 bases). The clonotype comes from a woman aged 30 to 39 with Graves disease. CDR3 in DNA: TGTGCCACCATATCCTACAGGAGTTCCTACGAGCAGTACTTC. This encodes CATISYRSSYEQYF.